The rows below give T cell receptor beta chains drawn from one sample of a study of CD8+ T cells in alopecia areata. Repertoires were generated with immunoSEQ multiplex PCR, while TCRdb's copy carries only in-frame clones and drops some. The data contain approximately 280,000 clones, roughly 50% of them singletons. The source material was CD4+ T cells sorted from blood, sampled at week 24, from a patient treated with tofacitinib. The source is a human donor with alopecia areata. The CDR3 runs from the conserved cysteine through the conserved F or W. A D gene is named only where the DNA matches it firmly. Not every row has a clone size; where given, it reads once, few, many or a size class.

>TRBJ1-1|-|TRBV4-3|-|16
CASSQVRLDKNTEAFF
TGCGCCAGCAGCCAAGTCCGCCTAGATAAGAACACTGAAGCTTTCTTT
>TRBJ2-5|-|TRBV9|-|11
CASSDQETQYF
TGTGCCAGCAGCGACCAAGAGACCCAGTACTTC
>TRBJ2-3|-|TRBV30|-|12
CAWKGGTDTQYF
TGTGCCTGGAAAGGGGGCACAGATACGCAGTATTTT
>TRBJ1-5|-|TRBV23-1|-|16
CASSQLPIPSNQPQHF
TGCGCCAGCAGTCAATTACCGATCCCTAGCAATCAGCCCCAGCATTTT
>TRBJ1-1|-|TRBV5-1|-|16
CASNGREISGNTEAFF
TGCGCCAGCAACGGGAGGGAAATCTCGGGGAACACTGAAGCTTTCTTT
>TRBJ1-5|-|TRBV29-1|-|15
CSVAEWGDGNQPQHF
TGCAGCGTTGCGGAATGGGGGGACGGCAATCAGCCCCAGCATTTT
>TRBJ1-2|-|TRBV30|-|13
CAWRSPWKYGYTF
TGTGCCTGGAGATCCCCGTGGAAATATGGCTACACCTTC
>TRBJ2-1|-|TRBV13|-|16
CASSRLGATPYNEQFF
TGTGCCAGCAGCCGTCTCGGGGCCACTCCCTACAATGAGCAGTTCTTC
>TRBJ2-3|few|TRBV7-2|TRBD2|12
CASSSGGVYQYF
TGTGCCAGCAGCTCGGGGGGGGTGTATCAGTATTTT
>TRBJ1-2|few|TRBV6-5|-|14
CASRPSMGTYGYTF
TGTGCCAGCAGACCCTCCATGGGGACCTATGGCTACACCTTC
>TRBJ1-2|-|TRBV29-1|TRBD1|13
CSAGDSLPYGYTF
TGCAGCGCCGGGGACAGCCTTCCCTATGGCTACACCTTC
>TRBJ2-1|-|TRBV28|-|16
CASRGPGLDSYNEQFF
TGTGCCAGCAGGGGACCAGGGTTGGACTCCTACAATGAGCAGTTCTTC
>TRBJ1-1|-|TRBV2|-|11
CASRGDTEAFF
TGTGCCAGCAGGGGGGACACTGAAGCTTTCTTT
>TRBJ2-5|-|TRBV7-2|TRBD2|16
CASSSTGTSGQETQYF
TGTGCCAGCAGCTCTACCGGGACTAGCGGTCAAGAGACCCAGTACTTC
>TRBJ2-3|-|TRBV5-4|TRBD2|16
CASSSGGRGTADTQYF
TGTGCCAGCAGCTCGGGTGGGAGGGGTACTGCAGATACGCAGTATTTT
>TRBJ1-6|-|TRBV9|TRBD1|15
CASSPSPDRVSPLHF
TGTGCCAGCAGCCCCTCCCCGGACAGGGTCTCACCCCTCCACTTT
>TRBJ1-1|-|TRBV5-1|-|13
CASNMGARQEAFF
TGCGCCAGTAATATGGGAGCCCGTCAGGAAGCTTTCTTT
>TRBJ1-2|few|TRBV10-3|TRBD1|14
CAISRQGDYYGYTF
TGTGCCATCAGCCGACAGGGGGATTACTATGGCTACACCTTC